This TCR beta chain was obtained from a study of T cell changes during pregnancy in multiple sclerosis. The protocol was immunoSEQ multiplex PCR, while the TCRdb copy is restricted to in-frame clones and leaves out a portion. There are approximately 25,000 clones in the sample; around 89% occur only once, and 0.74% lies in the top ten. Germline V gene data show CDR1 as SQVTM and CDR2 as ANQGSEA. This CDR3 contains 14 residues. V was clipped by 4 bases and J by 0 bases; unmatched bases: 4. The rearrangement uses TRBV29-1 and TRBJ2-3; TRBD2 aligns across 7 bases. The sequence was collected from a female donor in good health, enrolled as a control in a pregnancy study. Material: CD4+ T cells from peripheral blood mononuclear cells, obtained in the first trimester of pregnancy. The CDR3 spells CSVGGRASTDTQYF. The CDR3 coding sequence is TGCAGCGTTGGTGGGAGGGCGAGCACAGATACGCAGTATTTT.